These T cell receptor beta chains were read from a single sample in a study of cytomegalovirus exposure and HLA in healthy donors. Only in-frame clones appear in the TCRdb table, and some are missing; sequencing was by immunoSEQ multiplex PCR. The sample contains about 97,000 clones, 75% of which appear only once. The sequenced sample was PBMCs. The origin of the receptors is a man aged 45-65 years in good health and CMV-seronegative. Each CDR3 is given with its conserved first and last residue. The D gene is left open where the match is weak. Clone size appears in some rows only: once, few, many, or a class for an expanded clone.

clone size: -
V gene: TRBV7-2
D gene: TRBD2
J gene: TRBJ2-3
CDR3 protein: CASSLVAGRPDTQYF
CDR3 DNA: TGTGCCAGCAGCTTAGTAGCGGGAAGGCCAGATACGCAGTATTTT

clone size: -
V gene: TRBV5-4
D gene: -
J gene: TRBJ1-1
CDR3 protein: CASSPETASTAEAFF
CDR3 DNA: TGTGCCAGCAGCCCCGAAACAGCGTCGACAGCTGAAGCTTTCTTT

clone size: -
V gene: TRBV7-2
D gene: -
J gene: TRBJ2-7
CDR3 protein: CASSRTSWSSYEQYF
CDR3 DNA: TGTGCCAGCAGCCGAACTAGCTGGAGCTCCTACGAGCAGTACTTC

clone size: -
V gene: TRBV6-6
D gene: -
J gene: TRBJ1-5
CDR3 protein: CASSEDRTNQPQHF
CDR3 DNA: TGTGCCAGCAGCGAGGACCGGACAAATCAGCCCCAGCATTTT

clone size: -
V gene: TRBV6-4
D gene: -
J gene: TRBJ1-1
CDR3 protein: CASSTTGMGAEAFF
CDR3 DNA: TGTGCCAGCAGCACTACAGGGATGGGGGCTGAAGCTTTCTTT

clone size: -
V gene: TRBV5-1
D gene: TRBD2
J gene: TRBJ2-3
CDR3 protein: CASSFGYRTSGADTQYF
CDR3 DNA: TGCGCCAGCAGCTTTGGATACAGGACTAGCGGGGCAGATACGCAGTATTTT

clone size: -
V gene: TRBV7-3
D gene: TRBD2
J gene: TRBJ2-3
CDR3 protein: CASSLSPAGAFSSSTDTQYF
CDR3 DNA: TGTGCCAGCAGCTTAAGCCCAGCGGGGGCGTTTTCTTCTAGCACAGATACGCAGTATTTT

clone size: -
V gene: TRBV25-1
D gene: -
J gene: TRBJ2-2
CDR3 protein: CASSPQRTPLRTGELFF
CDR3 DNA: TGTGCCAGCAGTCCCCAAAGGACACCGTTGCGCACCGGGGAGCTGTTTTTT

clone size: -
V gene: TRBV2
D gene: -
J gene: TRBJ1-3
CDR3 protein: CASSYGNRAGNTIYF
CDR3 DNA: TGTGCCAGCAGTTACGGAAACAGGGCTGGAAACACCATATATTTT

clone size: once
V gene: TRBV7-9
D gene: -
J gene: TRBJ1-1
CDR3 protein: CASREAGTNTEAFF
CDR3 DNA: TGTGCCAGCAGAGAAGCGGGGACGAACACTGAAGCTTTCTTT

clone size: -
V gene: TRBV6-6
D gene: -
J gene: TRBJ1-6
CDR3 protein: CASSDRDNNNSPLHF
CDR3 DNA: TGTGCCAGTAGTGACCGGGACAACAATAATTCACCCCTCCACTTT

clone size: few
V gene: TRBV28
D gene: TRBD1
J gene: TRBJ1-5
CDR3 protein: CASMPAGTGTQPQHF
CDR3 DNA: TGTGCCAGCATGCCAGCCGGGACAGGGACTCAGCCCCAGCATTTT

clone size: -
V gene: TRBV6-5
D gene: TRBD1
J gene: TRBJ1-5
CDR3 protein: CASRPDRANQPQHF
CDR3 DNA: TGTGCCAGCAGACCGGACAGGGCTAATCAGCCCCAGCATTTT

clone size: -
V gene: TRBV6-5
D gene: -
J gene: TRBJ2-7
CDR3 protein: CASSQSGILGEQYF
CDR3 DNA: TGTGCCAGCAGTCAGTCAGGGATTTTAGGGGAGCAGTACTTC

clone size: -
V gene: TRBV7-8
D gene: TRBD1
J gene: TRBJ1-1
CDR3 protein: CASSFKQGGAEAFF
CDR3 DNA: TGTGCCAGCAGCTTCAAACAGGGGGGAGCTGAAGCTTTCTTT

clone size: -
V gene: TRBV18
D gene: TRBD2
J gene: TRBJ2-2
CDR3 protein: CASSPPQSGANTGELFF
CDR3 DNA: TGTGCCAGCTCACCACCCCAAAGCGGGGCGAACACCGGGGAGCTGTTTTTT

clone size: -
V gene: TRBV28
D gene: TRBD2
J gene: TRBJ2-3
CDR3 protein: CASSWGTSGRVRGTQYF
CDR3 DNA: TGTGCCAGCAGTTGGGGGACTAGCGGGAGGGTCAGGGGTACGCAGTATTTT

clone size: -
V gene: TRBV19
D gene: -
J gene: TRBJ1-3
CDR3 protein: CASIPGSSGNTIYF
CDR3 DNA: TGTGCCAGTATCCCCGGGAGCTCTGGAAACACCATATATTTT

clone size: -
V gene: TRBV10-3
D gene: TRBD1
J gene: TRBJ2-7
CDR3 protein: CAISELDRGTYEQYF
CDR3 DNA: TGTGCCATCAGTGAGTTGGACAGGGGAACCTACGAGCAGTACTTC

clone size: -
V gene: TRBV7-9
D gene: TRBD1
J gene: TRBJ1-5
CDR3 protein: CASSRDSSNQPQHF
CDR3 DNA: TGTGCCAGCAGCCGGGACAGCAGCAATCAGCCCCAGCATTTT

clone size: -
V gene: TRBV6-4
D gene: TRBD2
J gene: TRBJ2-1
CDR3 protein: CASSESSGGANEQFF
CDR3 DNA: TGTGCCAGCAGTGAGAGTAGCGGGGGGGCCAATGAGCAGTTCTTC

clone size: -
V gene: TRBV29-1
D gene: -
J gene: TRBJ1-3
CDR3 protein: CSVDSEAGSNTIYF
CDR3 DNA: TGCAGCGTTGATTCTGAGGCAGGGTCAAACACCATATATTTT

clone size: -
V gene: TRBV11-3
D gene: -
J gene: TRBJ2-2
CDR3 protein: CASSSRDPGKAGELFF
CDR3 DNA: TGTGCCAGCAGCTCCAGAGACCCAGGAAAAGCCGGGGAGCTGTTTTTT

clone size: -
V gene: TRBV5-1
D gene: TRBD1
J gene: TRBJ2-1
CDR3 protein: CASSFSPGQGLNEQFF
CDR3 DNA: TGCGCCAGCAGCTTCTCCCCGGGACAGGGGTTGAATGAGCAGTTCTTC